Listed here are 9 T cell receptor beta chains from one sample, sequenced in a study of beta chain features in type 1 diabetes. Expressed TCRB transcripts got sequenced, as all isolated RNA was reverse transcribed. Assay used: immunoSEQ multiplex PCR; TCRdb lists only in-frame clones, some missing. Of around 250,000 clones detected, less than 35% appear once; the ten largest clones hold 3.5% to 4.5%. The sample taken for sequencing was central memory CD4+ T cells from blood. All receptors derive from a man in his thirties or forties in good health.

This clone came up a few times. In DNA form, the CDR3 reads TGTGCCTGGAGTGTACGTGGAAACACCGGGGAGCTGTTTTTT. It encodes CAWSVRGNTGELFF. The chain has TRBV30 and TRBJ2-2; D is undetermined. CDR1 GTSNPN and CDR2 SVGIG come from the germline V gene (reference sequence). The V end lost 0 bases, the J end lost 2 bases, and 7 bases lay between the germline ends. The CDR3 is made up of 14 amino acids.

The chain joins TRBV5-1 to TRBJ2-3; a weak D match, TRBD1 (6 bases). The germline V and J ends were trimmed by 0 bases and 4 bases, with 12 bases remaining between them. Germline V gives CDR1 SGHRS, CDR2 YFSETQ. CDR3 length: 15 amino acids. CDR3 DNA sequence: TGCGCCAGCAGCTTGGGGTCAGGGGTTTCAGATACGCAGTATTTT. Protein sequence: CASSLGSGVSDTQYF.

In its sample, this clone was seen a few times. The chain joins TRBV4-3 to TRBJ2-3, with 7 bases that match TRBD2. V lost 0 bases and J lost 2; bases outside the gene matches: 2. The CDR3 is 15 amino acids. Germline V gene data show CDR1 as LGHNA and CDR2 as YSLEER. The CDR3 nucleotides read TGCGCCAGCAGCCAAGACCGGGGGGACACAGATACGCAGTATTTT. Encoded protein: CASSQDRGDTDTQYF.

The J gene is TRBJ1-6, the V gene TRBV4-1; D remains ambiguous. Deletions cut 2 bases from V and 7 bases from J, with 6 bases between. The CDR3 extends over 13 amino acids. CDR1 is MGHRA, CDR2 YSYEKL, per germline. In DNA, the CDR3 is TGCGCCAGCAGCCAAATGAGAAATTCACCCCTCCACTTT. Amino acids: CASSQMRNSPLHF.

In this sample, this clone turned up a few times. V and J are TRBV30 and TRBJ1-1, with D tentatively TRBD1 (5 bases). Per the germline V gene, CDR1 is GTSNPN and CDR2 is SVGIG (reference sequence). V was clipped by 0 bases and J by 4 bases, with 15 bases between them. The CDR3 loop spans 15 amino acids. CDR3 DNA: TGTGCCTGGAGTGTACTCGGCAGGGCGGGCACTGAAGCTTTCTTT. It is translated as CAWSVLGRAGTEAFF.

The chain combines TRBV19 with TRBJ2-2; possible D gene TRBD2, 5 bases. CDR1 and CDR2 (germline): LNHDA, SQIVND (reference sequence). The CDR3 extends over 13 amino acids. Trimming took off 3 bases at V and 7 bases at J, with 9 bases between the two ends. CDR3 DNA: TGTGCCAGTAGTATCCTGGCGGGCGGGGAGCTGTTTTTT. Its translation: CASSILAGGELFF.

This clone showed up just a few times. The genes are TRBV29-1 and TRBJ2-5; the D call may be TRBD1 or TRBD2 (5 bases each). The CDR3 extends over 12 amino acids. Germline-derived CDR1 and CDR2 are SQVTM and ANQGSEA. V dropped 7 bases and J dropped 4 bases, with 13 bases sitting between them. The CDR3 spells CSGDRGPETQYF. For the CDR3, the DNA is TGCAGCGGTGATCGGGGCCCAGAGACCCAGTACTTC.

The rearrangement links TRBV6-4 to TRBJ2-1; the D gene is possibly TRBD1 (5 bases). Trimming pared 0 bases from V and 9 bases from J, leaving 12 bases between. The CDR3 is made up of 14 amino acids. Germline-derived CDR1 and CDR2 are MRHNA and SNTAGT. The CDR3 nucleotides are TGTGCCAGCAGTGACTCGCCAGGGATGGGTGAGCAGTTCTTC. This gives the protein CASSDSPGMGEQFF.

The chain combines TRBV18 with TRBJ2-1, with 9 bases fitting TRBD1. The V gene end was trimmed by 5 bases and the J gene end by 9 bases; junction bases not matched to a gene: 11. In germline, CDR1 is KGHSH, CDR2 LQKENI. The CDR3 extends over 15 amino acids. As DNA, the CDR3 is TGTGCCAGCTCAGCCACGGGACAGGGCAATACTGAGCAGTTCTTC. Translation gives CASSATGQGNTEQFF.